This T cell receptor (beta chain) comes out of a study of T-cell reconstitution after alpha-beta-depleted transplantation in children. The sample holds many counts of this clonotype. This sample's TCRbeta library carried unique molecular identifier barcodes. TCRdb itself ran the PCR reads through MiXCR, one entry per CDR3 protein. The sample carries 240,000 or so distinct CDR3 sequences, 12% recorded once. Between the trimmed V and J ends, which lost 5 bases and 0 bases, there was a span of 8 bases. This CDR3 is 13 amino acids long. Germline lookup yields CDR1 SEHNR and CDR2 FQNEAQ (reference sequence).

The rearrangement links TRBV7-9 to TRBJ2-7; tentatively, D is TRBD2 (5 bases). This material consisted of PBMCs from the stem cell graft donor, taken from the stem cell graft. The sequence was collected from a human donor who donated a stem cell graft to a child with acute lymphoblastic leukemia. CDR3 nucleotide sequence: TGTGCCAGCAGCGGGAGTAGCTCCTACGAGCAGTACTTC. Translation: CASSGSSSYEQYF.